These 16 T cell receptor beta chains share one sample of origin, sequenced in a study of glioma-infiltrating T cells listed by TCRdb under 2016. Data came from an Illumina MiSeq. TCR alpha and beta CDR3 regions were amplified with the iRepertoire nested amplicon-rescue multiplex PCR (arm-PCR) platform from RNA. TCRdb handled the public reads itself, with Q25 trimming in fastp and clone calling in MiXCR, and kept productive beta chains. CDR3 protein duplicates are merged, each entry listing the most common genes and DNA. This sample is represented by roughly 130,000 distinct CDR3 sequences; approximately 24% of them were singletons. The ten biggest clones cover 25% to 30% of the sample. The sequenced sample was glioma tissue, nonneoplastic brain tissue, or PBMCs (not recorded which). Receptors originate from a human donor with low-grade glioma or glioblastoma, undergoing nonglioma brain surgery, or in good health (not recorded which).

The rearrangement joins TRBV10-2 to TRBJ1-3; 9 bases map to TRBD1. CDR1 is WSHSY, CDR2 SAAADI, per germline. The CDR3 sequence is 15 residues long. J gave up 3 bases and V 6 bases, and 6 bases lay outside the gene matches. CDR3 protein: CASRTGTGNGNTIYF. The CDR3 region has the DNA TGCGCCAGCAGGACCGGGACAGGGAATGGAAACACCATATATTTT.

V and J are TRBV2 and TRBJ2-3; the match to TRBD1 covers 7 bases. The CDR3 spans 13 residues. J lost 2 bases, V lost 8 bases, and 4 bases had no gene match. Germline-derived CDR1 and CDR2 are SNHLY and FYNNEI. CDR3 region: CASGDRPTDTQYF. The CDR3 DNA is TGTGCCAGCGGGGACAGACCCACAGATACGCAGTATTTT.

This clonotype was observed a single time. A much larger clone differs by one base, so this may be a read error. V gene TRBV12-3 or TRBV12-4 combines with J gene TRBJ2-5; TRBD2 is a possible D gene (6 bases). V was trimmed by 5 bases and J by 3 bases, leaving 10 bases between them. The CDR3 consists of 13 residues. Here the CDR3 reads CASSLSGEETQYF. The CDR3 coding sequence is TGTGCCAGCAGTCTATCGGGGGAAGAGACCCAGTACTTC.

The chain is built from TRBV3-1 and TRBJ2-5, with 14 bases fitting TRBD2. Unmatched junction bases numbered 6, after V lost 5 bases and J lost 1 base. CDR1 and CDR2 from the germline V gene are LGHDT and YNNKEL (reference sequence). The CDR3 is made up of 17 amino acids. CDR3 loop: CASSGTSGGLSQETQYF. The CDR3 bases are TGTGCCAGCAGCGGGACTAGCGGGGGCCTCTCCCAAGAGACCCAGTACTTC.

As to this clonotype: Given a much more abundant clone one base away, this may be a read error. The chain couples TRBV20-1 to TRBJ2-1; the D gene is possibly TRBD1 (7 bases). V was clipped by 2 bases and J by 12 bases, with 20 bases between them. In germline, CDR1 is DFQATT, CDR2 SNEGSKA (reference sequence). This CDR3 region has 14 residues. DNA for the CDR3: TGCAGTGCTAGAAATTCAGAGACAGGGAGGCCGCAGTTCTTC. This sequence encodes CSARNSETGRPQFF.

This rearrangement joins TRBV7-2 to TRBJ2-7, with 12 positions matching TRBD2. After removal of 5 bases from V and 3 bases from J, the junction contained 5 bases not matched to a gene. The CDR3 spans 15 residues. Germline CDR1 is SGHTA and CDR2 is FQGNSA. The CDR3 reads CASSPRTSGDYEQYV. The CDR3 DNA is TGTGCCAGCAGCCCAAGGACTAGCGGGGACTACGAGCAGTACGTC.

This clonotype occurred a few times. This chain links TRBV2 with TRBJ1-6, with D hard to call. CDR1 and CDR2 from the germline V gene are SNHLY and FYNNEI. V lost 6 bases, J lost 7 bases, and 7 bases lay in between. This CDR3 has 12 residues. Written as DNA, the CDR3 is TGTGCCAGCAGAGGACTCAATTCACCCCTCCACTTT. Translation gives CASRGLNSPLHF.

This clonotype turned up a few times. V usage is TRBV7-2 and J usage is TRBJ2-1; D gene unclear. Germline lookup yields CDR1 SGHTA and CDR2 FQGNSA. Trimming took off 7 bases at V and 7 bases at J, with 17 bases between the two ends. This CDR3 comprises 14 residues. Written as DNA, the CDR3 is TGTGCCAGCACCCCAGACTCTCCCGCGAATGAGCAGTTCTTC. Translating it yields CASTPDSPANEQFF. Together with reference TRBV7-2 and TRBJ2-1, the CDR3 gives the full variable domain: GAGVSQSPSNKVTEKGKDVELRCDPISGHTALYWYRQSLGQGLEFLIYFQGNSAPDKSGLPSDRFSAERTGGSVSTLTIQRTQQEDSAVYLCASTPDSPANEQFFGPGTRLTVL.

This clonotype was seen only a few times. The chain has TRBV6-1 and TRBJ1-1; a weak D match, TRBD1 (5 bases). Per germline, CDR1 MNHNS and CDR2 SASEGT. The CDR3 spans 15 residues. The ends were cut back, 5 bases at V and 5 bases at J, with 18 bases in the middle. CDR3 coding DNA: TGTGCCAGCAGTTTGGGCGGGGCGGCGGAGACTGAAGCTTTCTTT. Amino acid sequence: CASSLGGAAETEAFF.

There are a few counts of this clonotype. The gene calls are TRBV7-3 and TRBJ2-3; D call uncertain. Between the trimmed V and J ends, which lost 5 bases and 2 bases, there was a span of 11 bases. CDR3 length: 14 amino acids. The germline V gene encodes CDR1 SGHTA and CDR2 FQGTGA. CDR3 coding DNA: TGTGCCAGCAGCCCCGGCGGCCCCACAGATACGCAGTATTTT. It is translated as CASSPGGPTDTQYF.

In this sample, this clonotype turned up many times. The V gene is TRBV6-1, the J gene TRBJ2-3; TRBD2 agrees at 9 bases. The CDR3 contains 14 residues. V lost 3 bases to trimming and J lost 6 bases; unmatched junction nucleotides: 4. CDR1 is MNHNS and CDR2 is SASEGT in the germline V gene. The CDR3 loop is CASSEASGADTQYF. Here the CDR3 DNA reads TGTGCCAGCAGTGAGGCTAGCGGGGCGGATACGCAGTATTTT.

Remarks on this clonotype: A much larger clone lies one base from this, so it may be a read error. This CDR3 reads CARSYSDSSNQPQHF. CDR3 nucleotide sequence: TGTGCCAGAAGTTACTCGGACAGCAGCAATCAGCCCCAGCATTTT. The gene calls are TRBV6-5 and TRBJ1-5; tentatively, D is TRBD1 (6 bases). Germline V CDR1 and CDR2: MNHEY, SVGAGI. This CDR3 region has 15 residues.

This chain joins TRBV3-1 and TRBJ2-7; D not resolved. The CDR3 is 12 amino acids. Germline V gene lookup returns CDR1 LGHDT and CDR2 YNNKEL (reference sequence). In DNA form, the CDR3 reads TGTGCCAGCAGCCTACATACACGGTTTGGTCGCGTC. As protein: CASSLHTRFGRV.

This CDR3 is CSTAGGNADTQYF. CDR3 bases: TGCAGCACTGCGGGGGGGAACGCAGATACGCAGTATTTT. The chain combines TRBV29-1 with TRBJ2-3; 9 bases align to TRBD2. The trim removed 8 bases at V and 4 bases at J, leaving 7 bases unmatched. The CDR3 is 13 residues long. The germline gives CDR1 SQVTM, CDR2 ANQGSEA.

This rearrangement joins TRBV29-1 to TRBJ2-1, with D perhaps matching TRBD2 (5 bases). The CDR3 length is 12 residues. V was shortened by 0 bases and J by 9 bases, with 9 bases between the two germline ends. Germline loops: CDR1 SQVTM, CDR2 ANQGSEA. The CDR3 sequence: CSVEELAAEQFF. The CDR3 nucleotides are TGCAGCGTTGAAGAGCTAGCCGCTGAGCAGTTCTTC.

This clonotype was found a few times. The genes are TRBV10-2 and TRBJ1-5; 8 positions match TRBD1. V lost 7 bases and J lost 7; bases outside the gene matches: 6. Germline CDR1 is WSHSY and CDR2 is SAAADI. The CDR3 extends over 13 amino acids. CDR3 loop: CASTRTGSQPQHF. DNA of the CDR3: TGCGCCAGCACCCGGACAGGGTCACAGCCCCAGCATTTT.